This T cell receptor beta chain was retrieved from a study of cytomegalovirus exposure and HLA in healthy donors. Study findings and constraints: Cytomegalovirus status, reportedly, was diagnosed with high specificity and sensitivity by the classifier.

The PCR employed 60 Vbeta primers together with 13 Jbeta primers. Some clones are missing from TCRdb's copy, which holds only in-frame ones; the method was immunoSEQ multiplex PCR. The table lists around 65,000 clones, 65% to 70% of them singletons. Trimming pared 5 bases from V and 3 bases from J, leaving 10 bases between. The CDR3 consists of 12 residues. Per germline, CDR1 GTSNPN and CDR2 SVGIG (reference sequence). As for this clone: The target antigen is unknown.

The sequence came from a man aged 40-55 years in good health and CMV-seropositive. The chain couples TRBV30 to TRBJ2-5; weak D call: TRBD2 (5 bases). Sequenced sample: PBMCs. CDR3: CAWGAVKETQYF. The CDR3 nucleotides read TGTGCCTGGGGAGCGGTTAAAGAGACCCAGTACTTC. The variable domain in full, with the rest retrieved from reference TRBV30 and TRBJ2-5, is SQTIHQWPATLVQPVGSPLSLECTVEGTSNPNLYWYRQAAGRGLQLLFYSVGIGQISSEVPQNLSASRPQDRQFILSSKKLLLSDSGFYLCAWGAVKETQYFGPGTRLLVL.